Detailed here is one T cell receptor (beta chain). Its antigen is not known. With a J-beta primer mix and a sample-barcoded 5' primer, a second PCR ran about 6 to 11 cycles. TCRdb fed the 5' RACE reads into MiXCR, producing one record per CDR3 protein. The data show fewer than 2,000,000 distinct CDR3 sequences, with around 40% seen just once and more than 20% held by the top ten. Trimming stripped 3 bases from V and 3 bases from J, with 9 bases between. Germline CDR1 SGHTA, CDR2 FQGNSA. The CDR3 extends over 14 amino acids. This record comes from a study of blood T cells in healthy people across ages. Study-wide results and limits: Among long-lived donors, naive CD4+ cells were more numerous and diversity higher than in aged donors.

V and J are TRBV7-2 and TRBJ2-4, with no clear D. The specimen sequenced was blood. This sequence was found in a human donor in good health. DNA for the CDR3: TGTGCCAGCAGCTTGCAAGTCCTCAAAAACATTCAGTACTTC. Translating gives CASSLQVLKNIQYF.